This T cell receptor beta chain was recovered during a study of regulatory T cells in long-lasting Graves disease. The germline CDR1 and CDR2 sequences are MDHEN and SYDVKM. V lost 1 base, J lost 0 bases, and 12 bases lay in between. The CDR3 extends over 16 amino acids. This clonotype has a count of ten or more. This sample's time point: newly diagnosed GD, antithyroid drugs for less than 3 months. There was RNA extracted from PBMCs, and the TCR library was made from it. Construction of TCR beta libraries relied on iRepertoire HTBI primers and on Arm-PCR targeting CDR3 regions. As handled by the study authors: Sequenced samples collectively carried roughly 60 TRBV and about 15 TRBJ segments. TCRdb passed the multiplex PCR reads through MiXCR, listing each CDR3 protein once. The V and J calls and clone size come from TCRdb's table, not from the authors' own analysis. The sample includes hundreds of thousands of distinct CDR3 sequences, about 13% of them seen just once.

This same sample was also part of a study on T cells in Graves' hyperthyroidism and ophthalmopathy.

This material consisted of peripheral blood mononuclear cells (PBMCs), taken at new diagnosis, from a patient treated with antithyroid drugs. This clonotype originated in a man aged 25-45 years with Graves disease. V and J are TRBV28 and TRBJ1-1, with D perhaps matching TRBD1 (5 bases). The CDR3 DNA sequence: TGTGCCAGCAGTTTATTACGAGGGGCCTTGAACACTGAAGCTTTCTTT. Encoded protein: CASSLLRGALNTEAFF.